This T cell receptor (beta chain) was identified in a study of blood T cell repertoires in COVID-19. This table comes from immunoSEQ multiplex PCR, and its TCRdb copy is limited to in-frame clones, with some not included. The repertoire holds 120,000 to 150,000 clones, with over 75% as singletons. The CDR3 has 12 residues. After removal of 10 bases from V and 3 bases from J, the junction contained 3 bases not matched to a gene. Per the germline V gene, CDR1 is LNHDA and CDR2 is SQIVND (reference sequence). The clonotype originates from a woman aged 60 to 75 with active COVID-19. The genes are TRBV19 and TRBJ2-7; 10 bases match TRBD1. Sequencing was carried out using peripheral blood. The CDR3 nucleotides read TGTGCCACTGGGGACAGGGGCTACGAGCAGTACTTC. Amino acids: CATGDRGYEQYF.